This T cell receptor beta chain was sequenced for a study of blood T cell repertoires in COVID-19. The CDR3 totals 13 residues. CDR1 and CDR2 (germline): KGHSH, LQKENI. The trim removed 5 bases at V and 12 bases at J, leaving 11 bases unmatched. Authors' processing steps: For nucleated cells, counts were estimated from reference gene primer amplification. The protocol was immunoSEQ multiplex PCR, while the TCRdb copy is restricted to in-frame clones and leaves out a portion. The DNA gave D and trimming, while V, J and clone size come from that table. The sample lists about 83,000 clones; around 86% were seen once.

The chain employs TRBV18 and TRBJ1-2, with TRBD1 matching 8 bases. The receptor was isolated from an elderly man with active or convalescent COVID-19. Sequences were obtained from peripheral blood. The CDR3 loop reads CASSWQGQGWNTF. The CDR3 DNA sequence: TGTGCCAGCTCATGGCAAGGACAGGGTTGGAACACCTTC.